This TCR beta chain was retrieved from a study of T cell clones after liver transplantation. Study at large: Samples came from ITN030ST, which attempted immunosuppression withdrawal within 2 years of liver transplantation.

Germline V gives CDR1 SEHNR, CDR2 FQNEAQ (reference sequence). This CDR3 has 13 amino acids. Trimming cost V 2 bases and J 3 bases, with 8 bases left between them. The data were produced by immunoSEQ multiplex PCR, yet TCRdb's version contains in-frame clones alone and is incomplete. The sample includes fewer than 2,500 clones, roughly 31% of them seen just once. By its share, this clone is medium-sized. Its antigen is not known. TCRbeta sequences of proliferating CFSE-low MLR cells were labeled alloreactive. Graft donor PBMCs, splenocytes, lymph-node cells, or third-party PBMCs stimulated pre-transplant recipient cells.

V usage is TRBV7-9 and J usage is TRBJ2-7, with D uncertain. This receptor was taken from a human patient who received a liver transplant. The graft donor may be the source of some T cells. Sequencing was carried out using CD8+ T cells from cultured PBMCs. In DNA form, the CDR3 reads TGTGCCAGCAGCTTACCCGGGTACTACGAGCAGTACTTC. This sequence encodes CASSLPGYYEQYF.